These 8 T cell receptor beta chains were sequenced from one sample in a study of CD8 T cells in ankylosing spondylitis. Each CDR3 protein is one row after TCRdb ran MiXCR on the 5' RACE reads. The repertoire holds some 92,000 distinct CDR3 sequences, with roughly 27% as singletons. Sequenced sample: blood, either unsorted or a sorted T cell fraction (not recorded which). Receptors originate from a male donor with ankylosing spondylitis or in good health (not recorded which).

The chain links TRBV12-3 or TRBV12-4 to TRBJ2-7, with D tentatively TRBD1 or TRBD2 (5 bases each). V shed 6 bases and J shed 0 bases, with 18 bases lying between them. The CDR3 length is 16 residues. The CDR3 region has the DNA TGTGCCAGCAGACCCGATTCCGGGACCCTCTCCTACGAGCAGTACTTC. It is translated as CASRPDSGTLSYEQYF.

The chain has TRBV7-2 and TRBJ2-1; 7 bases match TRBD2. Germline trimming cut 1 base from V and 2 bases from J; bases unmatched to any gene: 8. The germline gives CDR1 SGHTA, CDR2 FQGNSA. CDR3 length: 17 amino acids. CDR3 bases: TGTGCCAGCAGCTTAGTCCCGGCGGGAGTAGCCTACAATGAGCAGTTCTTC. This sequence encodes CASSLVPAGVAYNEQFF.

The chain joins TRBV7-3 to TRBJ2-3, with D perhaps given as TRBD1 or TRBD2 (5 bases each). This CDR3 has 14 residues. Germline assignment: CDR1 SGHTA and CDR2 FQGTGA. V lost 5 bases, J lost 3 bases, and 12 bases lay in between. The CDR3 region is CASSPLGETDTQYF. In DNA form, the CDR3 reads TGTGCCAGCAGCCCCCTGGGGGAGACAGATACGCAGTATTTT.

The chain carries TRBV20-1 and TRBJ1-1; TRBD1 might be the D (5 bases). There are 13 residues in the CDR3. The V gene lost 3 bases and the J gene lost 4 bases, with 12 bases spanning the gap. Germline assignment: CDR1 DFQATT and CDR2 SNEGSKA (reference sequence). CDR3 residues: CSASPTRGTEAFF. Written as DNA, the CDR3 is TGCAGTGCTAGTCCCACTAGGGGCACTGAAGCTTTCTTT.

This clonotype was observed a few times. The chain recombines TRBV7-9 with TRBJ1-5; 8 positions match TRBD1. The CDR3 totals 14 residues. Germline lookup yields CDR1 SEHNR and CDR2 FQNEAQ (reference sequence). The V gene end was trimmed by 1 base and the J gene end by 6 bases; junction bases not matched to a gene: 2. CDR3 sequence reads: CASSLGTGFQPQHF. CDR3 coding DNA: TGTGCCAGCAGCTTAGGGACAGGGTTTCAGCCCCAGCATTTT. The full variable domain, completed using reference TRBV7-9 and TRBJ1-5, is DTGVSQNPRHKITKRGQNVTFRCDPISEHNRLYWYRQTLGQGPEFLTYFQNEAQLEKSRLLSDRFSAERPKGSFSTLEIQRTEQGDSAMYLCASSLGTGFQPQHFGDGTRLSIL.

This clonotype was counted many times. This chain connects TRBV6-1 to TRBJ2-3, with 9 bases matching TRBD1. CDR3 length: 16 amino acids. V lost 11 bases, J lost 3 bases, and 15 bases stayed unmatched. Germline assignment: CDR1 MNHNS and CDR2 SASEGT. The CDR3 region is CAPKGGGDRETDTQYF. The CDR3 bases are TGTGCCCCTAAGGGAGGGGGGGACAGGGAGACAGATACGCAGTATTTT.

In DNA, the CDR3 is TGTGCCAGCAGCAAAGGCTCTATAGATACGCAGTATTTT. Its translation: CASSKGSIDTQYF. The V gene is TRBV7-9, the J gene TRBJ2-3; D is ambiguous. Germline V CDR1 and CDR2: SEHNR, FQNEAQ (reference sequence). Trimming stripped 5 bases from V and 5 bases from J, with 11 bases between. This CDR3 region has 13 residues.

The rearrangement links TRBV6-5 to TRBJ2-3; 7 bases are shared with TRBD1. The J segment lost 2 bases and the V segment lost 4 bases, leaving 6 bases of the junction unmatched. Germline values: CDR1 MNHEY, CDR2 SVGAGI. The CDR3 is made up of 15 amino acids. CDR3: CASSSPGQPTDTQYF. In DNA form, the CDR3 reads TGTGCCAGCAGTTCACCGGGACAGCCCACAGATACGCAGTATTTT.